These 15 T cell receptor beta chains originate from one sample sequenced in a study of CD4 T cells in relation to SARS-CoV-2 and coronaviruses (dated by TCRdb to the early 2020s). The library was built by means of the immunoSEQ multiplex PCR assay. This is the immuneACCESS table as TCRdb keeps it, with only in-frame sequences that have V and J called. A part of the clones is gone; compared with another copy, unresolved V genes explain less than half, and the rest is unexplained. In all, the sample holds 18,000 or so clones, and around 75% of those were seen once. Of the sample, about a fifth falls within the top ten clones. Antigen specificity for these receptors is unknown. CD4+ T cells from unexposed donors were collected before the COVID-19 pandemic (2011-2018). The EasySep CD4+ T cell isolation kit was used to isolate CD4+ T cells once the cultures had run for 9 to 11 days. Sequenced sample: CD4+ T cells from PBMCs, cultured in vitro. These TCRs come from a human donor in good health.

This clone was found a few times. This sample also contains other DNA sequences that code for the same CDR3. The gene calls are TRBV5-1 and TRBJ2-2; D possibly matches TRBD1 or TRBD2 (6 bases each). Trimming left V 4 bases short and J 0 bases short, with 13 bases between. Looked up from germline, CDR1 is SGHRS and CDR2 is YFSETQ. This CDR3 has 16 amino acids. CDR3 in DNA: TGCGCCAGCAGCCTTTCGGGGGCGTCGAACACCGGGGAGCTGTTTTTT. Translation gives CASSLSGASNTGELFF.

The chain carries TRBV12-3 or TRBV12-4 and TRBJ2-2; the match to TRBD1 covers 7 bases. After removal of 7 bases from V and 7 bases from J, the junction contained 6 bases not matched to a gene. The CDR3 runs to 13 residues. DNA of the CDR3: TGTGCCAGCAAAACAGGGGTTGGCGGGGAGCTGTTTTTT. Its protein product is CASKTGVGGELFF.

This clone was seen more than once but under ten times. This chain connects TRBV6-2 or TRBV6-3 to TRBJ1-2, with a possible D match to TRBD1 (6 bases). The length of the CDR3 is 14 residues. CDR1 is MNHEY and CDR2 is SVGEGT in the germline V gene. V was pared by 0 bases and J by 6 bases, with 11 bases between. CDR3 DNA: TGTGCCAGCAGTTACTCCGTAGGGGGGAATGGCTACACCTTC. It specifies CASSYSVGGNGYTF.

The gene calls are TRBV4-3 and TRBJ1-4; no clear D. The CDR3 has 14 residues. CDR1 and CDR2 (germline): LGHNA, YSLEER. Trimming removed 1 base from V and 0 bases from J, with 3 bases in between. Here the CDR3 DNA reads TGCGCCAGCAGCCAAGCTGCAACTAATGAAAAACTGTTTTTT. It is translated as CASSQAATNEKLFF.

The V and J genes are TRBV7-8 and TRBJ2-5; D remains unclear. V lost 3 bases and J lost 3, with 8 bases in between. Germline V lookup: CDR1 SGHVS, CDR2 FQNEAQ. The CDR3 runs 13 residues. The DNA of the CDR3 is TGTGCCAGCAGCTTTGGAAAGGAAGAGACCCAGTACTTC. Translating it yields CASSFGKEETQYF.

This chain joins TRBV27 and TRBJ1-2; tentative D call: TRBD1 (6 bases). The V end lost 5 bases, the J end lost 7 bases, and 14 bases lay between the germline ends. Per the germline V gene, CDR1 is MNHEY and CDR2 is SMNVEV (reference sequence). The length of the CDR3 is 13 residues. The CDR3: CASSPLDRSGYTF. CDR3 sequence (DNA): TGTGCCAGCAGTCCATTGGACAGATCTGGCTACACCTTC.

The J gene is TRBJ2-1, the V gene TRBV20-1; no clear D. Germline CDR1 reads DFQATT; CDR2 reads SNEGSKA (reference sequence). The V and J ends lost 5 bases and 10 bases respectively, with 12 bases between them. The CDR3 contains 11 residues. The CDR3 bases are TGCAGTGCTGTCACCGCAAGAGAGCAGTTCTTC. Amino acid sequence: CSAVTAREQFF.

The chain links TRBV19 to TRBJ1-1; TRBD1 agrees at 10 bases. Germline-derived CDR1 and CDR2 are LNHDA and SQIVND (reference sequence). The CDR3 is 17 amino acids. The V gene end was trimmed by 4 bases and the J gene end by 4 bases; junction bases not matched to a gene: 12. CDR3: CASSTLWDRGVGTEAFF. The CDR3 coding sequence is TGTGCCAGTAGTACCCTTTGGGACAGGGGCGTCGGCACTGAAGCTTTCTTT. The whole variable domain, filled in from reference TRBV19 and TRBJ1-1, reads DGGITQSPKYLFRKEGQNVTLSCEQNLNHDAMYWYRQDPGQGLRLIYYSQIVNDFQKGDIAEGYSVSREKKESFPLTVTSAQKNPTAFYLCASSTLWDRGVGTEAFFGQGTRLTVV.

The chain has TRBV9 and TRBJ2-3; 7 bases match TRBD1. The germline V gene encodes CDR1 SGDLS and CDR2 YYNGEE. The CDR3 has 14 residues. V gave up 0 bases and J gave up 3 bases; unmatched junction bases: 1. The CDR3 DNA follows: TGTGCCAGCAGCGTAGGACAGGGAACAGATACGCAGTATTTT. As protein: CASSVGQGTDTQYF.

The V gene is TRBV6-2 or TRBV6-3, the J gene TRBJ1-5; TRBD1 aligns across 10 bases. Trimming at V came to 5 bases and at J to 2 bases, leaving 3 bases not matched to a gene. Per germline, CDR1 MNHEY and CDR2 SVGEGT. This CDR3 contains 15 residues. CDR3 sequence (DNA): TGTGCCAGCAGTCGGGACAGGGGTGGCAATCAGCCCCAGCATTTT. It yields the protein CASSRDRGGNQPQHF.

This chain connects TRBV3-1 (or the pseudogene TRBV3-2) to TRBJ1-4; 9 bases are a match to TRBD1. V lost 2 bases and J lost 3; bases outside the gene matches: 4. The germline V gene encodes CDR1 LGHDT and CDR2 YNNKEL (reference sequence). The CDR3 runs to 16 residues. CDR3 nucleotides: TGTGCCAGCAGCCAAAAACAGGGGGCGTCTAATGAAAAACTGTTTTTT. It specifies CASSQKQGASNEKLFF.

The chain uses TRBV7-2 and TRBJ1-2; 10 bases are a match to TRBD1. Germline CDR1 reads SGHTA; CDR2 reads FQGNSA. The CDR3 contains 15 residues. Trimming cost V 4 bases and J 6 bases; bases outside gene matches: 8. Here the CDR3 reads CASSSGPGTGDGYTF. The CDR3 DNA reads TGTGCCAGCAGCTCGGGCCCCGGGACAGGGGATGGCTACACCTTC.

The chain has TRBV5-1 and TRBJ1-1, with TRBD1 matching over 8 bases. The CDR3 is 15 amino acids. Germline loops: CDR1 SGHRS, CDR2 YFSETQ. Losses at the gene ends were 1 base for V and 5 bases for J; bases not matched to a gene: 7. CDR3 in DNA: TGCGCCAGCAGCTTGCTGGACAGGGAGGAGACTGAAGCTTTCTTT. It codes for CASSLLDREETEAFF.

The J gene is TRBJ2-7, the V gene TRBV7-2, with D possibly matching TRBD1 (8 bases). Germline CDR1 is SGHTA and CDR2 is FQGNSA. V lost 5 bases, J lost 9 bases, and 23 bases lay in between. The CDR3 sequence is 15 residues long. The CDR3 DNA sequence: TGTGCCAGCAGCCCCGGGGGGACAGGCCGTCAGGCGCAGTACTTC. Encoded protein: CASSPGGTGRQAQYF.

This chain joins TRBV28 and TRBJ2-3; D is perhaps TRBD1 (6 bases). CDR3 size: 15 residues. The V end was cut by 6 bases, the J end by 2 bases, with 15 bases between. From germline, CDR1 is MDHEN and CDR2 SYDVKM. The DNA of the CDR3 is TGTGCCAGCAGCTCACAGGGTTGGTACACAGATACGCAGTATTTT. Translated, it gives CASSSQGWYTDTQYF.